The 10 T cell receptor beta chains below all came from one sample that was sequenced in a study of OX40 agonist ivuxolimab in advanced cancers. The repertoire was sequenced with immunoSEQ multiplex PCR; TCRdb's copy has only in-frame clones and lacks some. Of about 32,000 clones in the sample, approximately 87% were seen once. The specimen was CD4+ or CD8+ T cells sorted from blood, collected in a trial of the OX40 agonist ivuxolimab. These receptors were collected from an adult with an advanced solid tumor such as melanoma, head and neck, liver or kidney cancer.

This clone was observed a single time. The gene calls are TRBV7-9 and TRBJ2-1, with 16 nucleotides matching TRBD2. The CDR3 covers 17 residues. Germline V gene lookup returns CDR1 SEHNR and CDR2 FQNEAQ (reference sequence). The junction had 7 bases not matched to a gene; V was cut back by 3 bases and J by 8 bases. CDR3 in amino acids: CASSLGTSGREVDEQFF. The CDR3 DNA sequence: TGTGCCAGCAGCTTGGGGACTAGCGGGAGGGAAGTCGATGAGCAGTTCTTC.

V gene TRBV7-9 combines with J gene TRBJ2-5; possible D gene TRBD1, 6 bases. Germline CDR1 and CDR2: SEHNR and FQNEAQ (reference sequence). The CDR3 extends over 14 amino acids. Between the trimmed V and J ends, which lost 4 bases and 1 base, there was a span of 10 bases. The DNA of the CDR3 is TGTGCCAGCAGCTCCCTACAGGGCCAAGAGACCCAGTACTTC. Amino acids: CASSSLQGQETQYF.

The CDR3 protein is CASSFGSTGTRDYYGYTF. CDR3 sequence (DNA): TGTGCCAGCAGTTTCGGGTCCACGGGAACTAGGGACTATTATGGCTACACCTTC. The chain carries TRBV28 and TRBJ1-2, with D possibly being TRBD1 (5 bases). CDR3 length: 18 amino acids. Germline V gene data show CDR1 as MDHEN and CDR2 as SYDVKM. Trimming removed 3 bases from V and 5 bases from J, with 25 bases in between.

This clone showed up just once. This chain joins TRBV7-8 and TRBJ2-1; D remains ambiguous. The V gene lost 1 base and the J gene lost 6 bases, with 7 bases spanning the gap. Germline V gene sequence: CDR1 SGHVS, CDR2 FQNEAQ. The CDR3 has 13 amino acids. CDR3 nucleotides: TGTGCCAGCAGCTTAGATAGGGTCAATGAGCAGTTCTTC. This gives the protein CASSLDRVNEQFF.

This rearrangement joins TRBV7-8 to TRBJ1-2, with D possibly matching TRBD1 (5 bases). Germline V gene sequence: CDR1 SGHVS, CDR2 FQNEAQ. Trimming removed 1 base from V and 4 bases from J, with 13 bases in between. The CDR3 loop spans 15 amino acids. The CDR3 loop reads CASSLGTGPGYGYTF. The CDR3 DNA reads as TGTGCCAGCAGCTTAGGAACAGGACCAGGCTATGGCTACACCTTC.

The chain joins TRBV6-1 to TRBJ1-1, with D uncertain. The germline CDR1 and CDR2 sequences are MNHNS and SASEGT. Trimming pared 6 bases from V and 1 base from J, leaving 0 bases between. The CDR3 is made up of 10 amino acids. The CDR3 region is CASRNTEAFF. CDR3 bases: TGTGCCAGCAGGAACACTGAAGCTTTCTTT.

This clone was seen once. This chain joins TRBV7-6 and TRBJ1-1; TRBD1 is a possible D gene (6 bases). The CDR3 runs 16 residues. V dropped 5 bases and J dropped 3 bases, with 19 bases sitting between them. CDR1 and CDR2 from the germline V gene are SGHVS and FNYEAQ. This CDR3 is CASSQPVGGMDTEAFF. The CDR3 DNA reads TGTGCCAGCAGCCAGCCGGTAGGGGGGATGGACACTGAAGCTTTCTTT.

This chain joins TRBV7-9 and TRBJ1-2; D is uncertain. The CDR3 is made up of 14 amino acids. V lost 4 bases and J lost 2, with 11 bases in between. The germline V gene has CDR1 SEHNR and CDR2 FQNEAQ (reference sequence). CDR3 sequence (DNA): TGTGCCAGCAGCTCGAACACCCAGAACTATGGCTACACCTTC. It yields the protein CASSSNTQNYGYTF.

By sample fraction, this clone is large. The chain carries TRBV7-9 and TRBJ2-7, with no clear D. CDR3 length: 12 residues. V was trimmed by 4 bases and J by 2 bases, leaving 6 bases between them. CDR1 is SEHNR, CDR2 FQNEAQ, per germline (reference sequence). CDR3 protein: CASSSNPYEQYF. As DNA, the CDR3 is TGTGCCAGCAGCTCCAACCCCTACGAGCAGTACTTC.

The V gene is TRBV14, the J gene TRBJ2-7; TRBD2 might be the D (6 bases). Per the germline V gene, CDR1 is SGHDN and CDR2 is FVKESK. Between the trimmed V and J ends, which lost 4 bases and 0 bases, there was a span of 13 bases. There are 15 residues in the CDR3. DNA of the CDR3: TGTGCCAGCAGCCTGGAGGGCTGGAGCTCCTACGAGCAGTACTTC. Translating gives CASSLEGWSSYEQYF.